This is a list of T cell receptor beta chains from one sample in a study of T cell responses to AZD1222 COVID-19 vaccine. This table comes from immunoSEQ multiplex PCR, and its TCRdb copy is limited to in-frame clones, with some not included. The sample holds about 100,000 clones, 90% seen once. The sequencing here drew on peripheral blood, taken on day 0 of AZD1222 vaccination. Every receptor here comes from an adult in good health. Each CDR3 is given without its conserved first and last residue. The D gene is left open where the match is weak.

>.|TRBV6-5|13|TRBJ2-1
ASTLWTGSYNEQF
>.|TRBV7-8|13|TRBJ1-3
ASSLEGTVGNTIY
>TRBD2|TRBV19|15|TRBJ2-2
ASSIKLAGIPTGELF
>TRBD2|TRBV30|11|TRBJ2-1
AFGTTYYNEQF
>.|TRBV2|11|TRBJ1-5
ASSDGGFQPQH
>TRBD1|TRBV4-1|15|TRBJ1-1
ASSLTGTGTMNTEAF
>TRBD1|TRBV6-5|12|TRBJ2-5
ASSYRGLGETQY
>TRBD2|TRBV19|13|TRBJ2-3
ASSIVPGGPDTQY
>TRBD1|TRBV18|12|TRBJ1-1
ASSPGTGWAEAF
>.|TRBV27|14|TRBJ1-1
ASSLSVRGRNTEAF
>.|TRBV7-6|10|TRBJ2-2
ASSHRTGELF
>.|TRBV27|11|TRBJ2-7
ASSLKSSYEQY
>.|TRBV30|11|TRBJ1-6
AWMAGRGSPLH
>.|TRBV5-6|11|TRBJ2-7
ASSLGGLGEQY
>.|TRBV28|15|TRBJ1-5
ASSLEKRTDSNQPQH
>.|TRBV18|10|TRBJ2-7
ASSNQDYEQY
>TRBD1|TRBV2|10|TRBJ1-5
AGGTGGQPQH
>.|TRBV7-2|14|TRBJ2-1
ASSLEVLASYNEQF
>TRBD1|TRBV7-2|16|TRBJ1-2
ASSLVLVLGQGLYGYT
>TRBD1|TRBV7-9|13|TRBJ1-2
ASSDRDRVDYGYT
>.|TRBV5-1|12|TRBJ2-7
ASMDPGSPYEQY
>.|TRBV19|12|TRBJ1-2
ASGQSLLVDGYT
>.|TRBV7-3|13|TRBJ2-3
ASSPDRESTDTQY
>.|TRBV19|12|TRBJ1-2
ASSMGLSGYGYT
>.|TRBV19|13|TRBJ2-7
ASSISGGLSYEQY
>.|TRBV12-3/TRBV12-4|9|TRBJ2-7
ASSFWGEQY
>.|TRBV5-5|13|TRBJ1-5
ASSLLGAGNQPQH
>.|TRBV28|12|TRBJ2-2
ASSLNRNTGELF
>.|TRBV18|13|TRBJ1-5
ASSPDRFPNQPQH
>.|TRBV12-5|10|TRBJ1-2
ASGLVGGGYT
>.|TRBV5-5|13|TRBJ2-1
ASKEGISSYNEQF
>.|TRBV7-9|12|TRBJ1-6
ASSLGSYNSPLH
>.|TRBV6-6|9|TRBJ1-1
ASGVNTEAF
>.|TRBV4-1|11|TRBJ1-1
ASSQINAAEAF
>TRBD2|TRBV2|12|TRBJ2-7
ASRMTSGGYEQY
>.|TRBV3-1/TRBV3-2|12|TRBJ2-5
ASSQDPDEETQY
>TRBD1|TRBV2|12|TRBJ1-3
ASSWDSSGNTIY